The 18 T cell receptor beta chains reported below all come from one sample, sequenced in a study of T-cell reconstitution after alpha-beta-depleted transplantation in children. TCRbeta library preparation incorporated unique molecular identifiers. TCRdb recomputed calls from the PCR reads with MiXCR, one row per CDR3 protein. This table holds approximately 270,000 distinct CDR3 sequences, around 9.6% found once. Sequences were derived from PBMCs from the stem cell graft donor, sampled from the stem cell graft. The receptors were sampled from a human donor who donated a stem cell graft to a child with SCID.

Note on this clonotype: Just one base apart from a much larger clone, this may be a read error. CDR3 bases: TGTGCCAGCAGTTTTGCGCTCTACGAGCAGTACTTC. Its protein is CASSFALYEQYF. The chain links TRBV12-3 or TRBV12-4 to TRBJ2-7, with D hard to call. V lost 3 bases and J lost 3, with 6 bases in between. This CDR3 comprises 12 residues.

This clonotype showed up just a few times. The rearrangement links TRBV3-1 to TRBJ2-6, with 9 positions matching TRBD1. The germline CDR1 and CDR2 sequences are LGHDT and YNNKEL (reference sequence). This CDR3 comprises 17 residues. The ends lost 4 bases at V and 0 bases at J; junction bases unmatched: 4. The CDR3 sequence is CASSRDRAYSGANVLTF. CDR3 nucleotides: TGTGCCAGCAGCCGGGACAGGGCATACTCTGGGGCCAACGTCCTGACTTTC.

This clonotype was seen at least ten times. The chain links TRBV13 to TRBJ1-1; D not certain. CDR1 is PRHDT, CDR2 FYEKMQ, per germline (reference sequence). This CDR3 contains 13 residues. Trimming removed 3 bases from V and 8 bases from J, with 13 bases in between. This chain's CDR3 is CASSFAIGREAFF. The CDR3 DNA follows: TGTGCCAGCAGCTTTGCTATCGGTCGGGAAGCTTTCTTT.

The chain employs TRBV6-4 and TRBJ1-6; D is uncertain. The CDR3 spans 16 residues. V lost 3 bases to trimming and J lost 6 bases, with 15 bases between them. Germline CDR1 and CDR2: MRHNA and SNTAGT. CDR3 sequence reads: CASSEGGGIGNSPLHF. For the CDR3, the DNA is TGTGCCAGCAGTGAGGGTGGAGGGATCGGTAATTCACCCCTCCACTTT.

This clonotype was recorded a few times. The CDR3 protein is CASSPTGGLTALYQETQYF. The CDR3 coding sequence is TGTGCCAGCAGCCCGACAGGGGGCCTAACTGCCTTGTACCAAGAGACCCAGTACTTC. The rearrangement joins TRBV11-1 to TRBJ2-5; 10 nucleotides agree with TRBD1. J gave up 0 bases and V 5 bases, and 15 bases lay outside the gene matches. From germline, CDR1 is SGHAT and CDR2 FQDESV (reference sequence). The CDR3 is 19 residues long. Full variable domain (outside the CDR3, taken from reference TRBV11-1 and TRBJ2-5): EAEVAQSPRYKITEKSQAVAFWCDPISGHATLYWYRQILGQGPELLVQFQDESVVDDSQLPKDRFSAERLKGVDSTLKIQPAELGDSAMYLCASSPTGGLTALYQETQYFGPGTRLLVL.

This clonotype has just a few counts. The J gene is TRBJ1-1, the V gene TRBV20-1; possible D gene TRBD1, 5 bases. CDR1 DFQATT and CDR2 SNEGSKA come from the germline V gene (reference sequence). This CDR3 is 16 amino acids long. V lost 2 bases, J lost 1 base, and 17 bases lay in between. CDR3 sequence: CSARRGRRASNTEAFF. DNA for the CDR3: TGCAGTGCTAGAAGAGGGCGCAGGGCTTCGAACACTGAAGCTTTCTTT.

The CDR3 nucleotides are TGTGCCAGCAGTTTATCAAGACAGCCAGGAGGCTACACCTTC. This sequence encodes CASSLSRQPGGYTF. The chain links TRBV27 to TRBJ1-2; possibly TRBD1 for D (5 bases). Germline V gives CDR1 MNHEY, CDR2 SMNVEV (reference sequence). CDR3 size: 14 residues. Trimming took 0 bases from V and 8 from J, leaving 13 bases between them.

This clonotype was seen a handful of times. V usage is TRBV19 and J usage is TRBJ1-5; weak D call: TRBD1 (6 bases). This CDR3 is 14 amino acids long. The germline CDR1 and CDR2 sequences are LNHDA and SQIVND (reference sequence). The ends were cut back, 4 bases at V and 4 bases at J, with 11 bases in the middle. The CDR3 here is CASSTGEQNQPQHF. CDR3 bases: TGTGCCAGTAGTACAGGGGAGCAAAATCAGCCCCAGCATTTT.

This chain links TRBV12-3 or TRBV12-4 with TRBJ2-3, with TRBD2 as a possible D gene (5 bases). The V gene lost 6 bases and the J gene lost 6 bases, with 10 bases spanning the gap. This CDR3 comprises 12 residues. CDR3 sequence: CASSPGWDTQYF. The DNA for the CDR3 is TGTGCCAGCAGCCCGGGGTGGGATACGCAGTATTTT.

Many counts were recorded for this clonotype. The rearrangement joins TRBV12-3 or TRBV12-4 to TRBJ1-2; tentative D call: TRBD1 (6 bases). V was clipped by 5 bases and J by 5 bases, with 15 bases between them. This CDR3 is built from 14 residues. The CDR3 nucleotides read TGTGCCAGCAGTCGAGGGAGGACAGAATATGGCTACACCTTC. Its protein product is CASSRGRTEYGYTF.

The rearrangement links TRBV12-3 or TRBV12-4 to TRBJ1-6; D call uncertain. This CDR3 spans 13 amino acids. Trimming shortened V by 7 bases and J by 6 bases, and 10 bases separated the two germline ends. The CDR3 DNA sequence: TGTGCCAGCATTAAGTCGGGTAATTCACCCCTCCACTTT. Translation: CASIKSGNSPLHF.

This clonotype was counted between two and nine times. The rearrangement joins TRBV12-3 or TRBV12-4 to TRBJ1-6; D might be TRBD1 (5 bases). Trimming removed 6 bases from V and 0 bases from J, with 18 bases in between. CDR3 length equals 18 residues. Written as DNA, the CDR3 is TGTGCCAGCAGCCCCGGGGACGGCTACAGCTCCTATAATTCACCCCTCCACTTT. Its protein is CASSPGDGYSSYNSPLHF.

V usage is TRBV20-1 and J usage is TRBJ1-5; the D gene is possibly TRBD1 (6 bases). This CDR3 contains 14 residues. Trimming took off 6 bases at V and 1 base at J, with 13 bases between the two ends. Germline V CDR1 and CDR2: DFQATT, SNEGSKA (reference sequence). CDR3 DNA sequence: TGCAGTGCCCCGGGGAGGGGGAGCAATCAGCCCCAGCATTTT. Translating it yields CSAPGRGSNQPQHF.

This clonotype has more than one count but fewer than ten. The gene calls are TRBV29-1 and TRBJ2-5, with a weak D call TRBD2 (5 bases). Germline assignment: CDR1 SQVTM and CDR2 ANQGSEA. This CDR3 comprises 11 residues. The V end lost 4 bases, the J end lost 5 bases, and 8 bases lay between the germline ends. CDR3 coding DNA: TGCAGCGTTGCCGGGGTGGAGACCCAGTACTTC. Translation gives CSVAGVETQYF.

This clonotype has more than one count but fewer than ten. The V gene is TRBV10-3, the J gene TRBJ2-1; 8 nucleotides agree with TRBD1. The CDR3 totals 15 residues. Germline lookup yields CDR1 ENHRY and CDR2 SYGVKD. The V and J ends lost 7 bases and 3 bases, in that order; junction bases with no gene match: 8. CDR3 residues: CAITGDGQGYNEQFF. The DNA for the CDR3 is TGTGCCATCACCGGGGACGGACAGGGCTACAATGAGCAGTTCTTC.

The chain employs TRBV29-1 and TRBJ1-4; no definite D call. Trimming took off 3 bases at V and 7 bases at J, with 9 bases between the two ends. Germline CDR1 reads SQVTM; CDR2 reads ANQGSEA. The CDR3 contains 12 residues. The CDR3 here is CSVEKGSEKLFF. The CDR3 DNA reads TGCAGCGTTGAGAAAGGGAGTGAAAAACTGTTTTTT.

V gene TRBV5-1 combines with J gene TRBJ2-1, with 9 bases identical to TRBD2. Germline CDR1 SGHRS, CDR2 YFSETQ. The CDR3 covers 17 residues. V dropped 3 bases and J dropped 0; count of bases not matched to a gene: 7. CDR3 sequence reads: CASSSTSGRSSYNEQFF. Here the CDR3 DNA reads TGCGCCAGCAGCTCAACTAGCGGGCGAAGCTCCTACAATGAGCAGTTCTTC.

This clonotype was observed a handful of times. The chain combines TRBV5-1 with TRBJ2-3; weak D call: TRBD1 (6 bases). The CDR3 runs to 15 residues. Looked up from germline, CDR1 is SGHRS and CDR2 is YFSETQ. Trimming left V 1 base short and J 2 bases short, with 11 bases between. Here the CDR3 DNA reads TGCGCCAGCAGCTTGACAGGGACCTTCACAGATACGCAGTATTTT. Its protein is CASSLTGTFTDTQYF.